This passage covers 24 T cell receptor beta chains from one sample sequenced in a study of monozygotic twins with inflammatory bowel disease. TCRdb reprocessed the 5' RACE reads; each CDR3 protein has one entry and no DNA is given. The table lists about 450,000 distinct CDR3 sequences. Material: blood. The receptor set was obtained from a human donor with ulcerative colitis or Crohn's disease, or a healthy co-twin of an affected twin (not recorded which).

The V call is TRBV12-3 or TRBV12-4, the J call TRBJ1-5; no DNA is available, so the TRBD1 call from TCRdb remains unchecked. The CDR3 totals 14 residues. The CDR3 sequence: CASSFGQNNQPQHF.

The chain employs TRBV4-3 and TRBJ1-4; TCRdb's assignment of TRBD1 cannot be checked, as there is no DNA. This CDR3 has 15 amino acids. Looked up from germline, CDR1 is LGHNA and CDR2 is YSLEER. The CDR3 sequence is CASSLGQALNEKLFF.

This chain uses TRBV5-1 with TRBJ2-5; checking the TCRdb D call of TRBD2 is not possible without DNA. The CDR3 loop spans 16 amino acids. The V gene's germline CDR1 is SGHRS and CDR2 YFSETQ. The CDR3 is CASALGPAGYQETQYF.

The J gene is TRBJ2-5, the V gene TRBV5-1. The CDR3 sequence is 13 residues long. Germline V gene data show CDR1 as SGHRS and CDR2 as YFSETQ. The CDR3 sequence is CASSWGPHETQYF. Filled out from reference TRBV5-1 and TRBJ2-5, the complete variable domain reads KAGVTQTPRYLIKTRGQQVTLSCSPISGHRSVSWYQQTPGQGLQFLFEYFSETQRNKGNFPGRFSGRQFSNSRSEMNVSTLELGDSALYLCASSWGPHETQYFGPGTRLLVL.

The chain recombines TRBV27 with TRBJ2-3; no DNA is available, so the TRBD2 call from TCRdb remains unchecked. Per germline, CDR1 MNHEY and CDR2 SMNVEV (reference sequence). The CDR3 contains 13 residues. CDR3 residues: CASREGGTDTQYF.

The chain has TRBV7-2 and TRBJ2-3; the TRBD2 assignment by TCRdb is unverifiable without DNA. Germline V lookup: CDR1 SGHTA, CDR2 FQGNSA. The CDR3 length is 17 residues. CDR3 amino acids: CASSPEQRGAPRDTQYF.

This chain uses TRBV7-2 with TRBJ1-3. Looked up from germline, CDR1 is SGHTA and CDR2 is FQGNSA. The CDR3 loop spans 13 amino acids. CDR3 in amino acids: CASSARPGNTIYF.

The genes are TRBV5-1 and TRBJ2-1; TCRdb returns TRBD1, unconfirmable since there is no DNA. The CDR3 runs 14 residues. Germline V CDR1 and CDR2: SGHRS, YFSETQ. The CDR3 sequence is CASSLGGAGNEQFF.

The chain has TRBV7-8 and TRBJ2-7. CDR1 is SGHVS and CDR2 is FQNEAQ in the germline V gene. The CDR3 spans 14 residues. CDR3 in amino acids: CASSLAGGNYEQYF. The variable domain in full, completed from reference TRBV7-8 and TRBJ2-7, reads GAGVSQSPRYKVAKRGQDVALRCDPISGHVSLFWYQQALGQGPEFLTYFQNEAQLDKSGLPSDRFFAERPEGSVSTLKIQRTQQEDSAVYLCASSLAGGNYEQYFGPGTRLTVT.

The chain employs TRBV5-1 and TRBJ1-5. The CDR3 covers 14 residues. Germline V gene lookup returns CDR1 SGHRS and CDR2 YFSETQ. The chain's CDR3 is CASSPGPGNQPQHF.

The gene calls are TRBV27 and TRBJ1-1; TCRdb calls TRBD1, which cannot be checked without DNA. The CDR3 spans 14 residues. The germline gives CDR1 MNHEY, CDR2 SMNVEV (reference sequence). CDR3 amino acids: CASSLSGGDTEAFF.

The V call is TRBV5-1, the J call TRBJ2-1; absent DNA, TCRdb's TRBD1 call cannot be checked. This CDR3 spans 14 amino acids. The germline V gene encodes CDR1 SGHRS and CDR2 YFSETQ. CDR3 region: CATSLDSPKVEQFF.

The chain links TRBV11-2 to TRBJ2-1; TCRdb reports TRBD1, a call that lacks DNA to check it against. The CDR3 has 15 amino acids. Germline V gives CDR1 SGHAT, CDR2 FQNNGV. CDR3 amino acids: CASSRDRDYNNEQFF.

This rearrangement joins TRBV5-1 to TRBJ2-1; TCRdb names TRBD1, which stays unverified in the absence of DNA. Germline values: CDR1 SGHRS, CDR2 YFSETQ. The CDR3 loop spans 14 amino acids. The CDR3 protein is CASSFGQGENEQFF.

The chain combines TRBV5-1 with TRBJ2-3. The CDR3 is 12 residues long. From germline, CDR1 is SGHRS and CDR2 YFSETQ. The CDR3 loop reads CASRKPQDTQYF.

V is TRBV14 and J is TRBJ2-5. Germline-derived CDR1 and CDR2 are SGHDN and FVKESK. This CDR3 has 14 amino acids. The CDR3 here is CASSQVRGKETQYF.

The rearrangement links TRBV27 to TRBJ2-5; the D call of TRBD2 rests on TCRdb alone, since no DNA is present to check it. Germline V gives CDR1 MNHEY, CDR2 SMNVEV (reference sequence). CDR3 size: 15 residues. The CDR3 loop reads CASSLVPSGQETQYF.

The J gene is TRBJ2-3, the V gene TRBV11-2; the TCRdb call, TRBD1, lacks DNA for checking. The CDR3 runs 15 residues. From germline, CDR1 is SGHAT and CDR2 FQNNGV. The CDR3 loop is CASSLWGRSTDTQYF.

The V gene is TRBV29-1, the J gene TRBJ2-5; TCRdb picks TRBD2, but there is no DNA to check that call. In germline, CDR1 is SQVTM, CDR2 ANQGSEA. The CDR3 is 13 residues long. CDR3 sequence reads: CSVVAGLQETQYF. The full variable domain, in which reference TRBV29-1 and TRBJ2-5 provide the parts outside the CDR3, is SAVISQKPSRDICQRGTSLTIQCQVDSQVTMMFWYRQQPGQSLTLIATANQGSEATYESGFVIDKFPISRPNLTFSTLTVSNMSPEDSSIYLCSVVAGLQETQYFGPGTRLLVL.

The chain employs TRBV5-1 and TRBJ1-1. This CDR3 has 12 amino acids. Germline V gene sequence: CDR1 SGHRS, CDR2 YFSETQ. The CDR3 sequence is CASRRTNTEAFF.

The rearrangement uses TRBV6-1 and TRBJ2-7; absent DNA, TCRdb's TRBD1 call cannot be checked. The CDR3 length is 14 residues. Per the germline V gene, CDR1 is MNHNS and CDR2 is SASEGT. CDR3 protein: CASRPHDRVYEQYF.

The chain combines TRBV18 with TRBJ1-6. Germline V CDR1 and CDR2: KGHSH, LQKENI. The CDR3 is made up of 13 amino acids. CDR3 region: CASSPQSNSPLHF.

The genes are TRBV29-1 and TRBJ2-7. The CDR3 length is 12 residues. Germline V gene sequence: CDR1 SQVTM, CDR2 ANQGSEA. This CDR3 reads CSALQHTYEQYF.

The V and J genes are TRBV6-6 and TRBJ1-5; absent DNA, TCRdb's TRBD1 call cannot be checked. The CDR3 loop spans 14 amino acids. Germline V gene sequence: CDR1 MNHNY, CDR2 SVGAGI (reference sequence). The CDR3 sequence: CASTLGGGNQPQHF.